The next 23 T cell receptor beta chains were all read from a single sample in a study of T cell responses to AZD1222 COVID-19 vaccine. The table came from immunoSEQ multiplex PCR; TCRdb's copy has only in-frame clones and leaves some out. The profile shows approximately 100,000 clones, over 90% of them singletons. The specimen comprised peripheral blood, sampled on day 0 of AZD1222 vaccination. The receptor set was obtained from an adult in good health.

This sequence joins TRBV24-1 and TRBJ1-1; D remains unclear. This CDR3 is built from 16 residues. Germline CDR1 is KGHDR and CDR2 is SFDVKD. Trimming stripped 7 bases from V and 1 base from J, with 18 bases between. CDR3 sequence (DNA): TGTGCCACCAGAGACAACCTCGGAACAGAGAACACTGAAGCTTTCTTT. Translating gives CATRDNLGTENTEAFF.

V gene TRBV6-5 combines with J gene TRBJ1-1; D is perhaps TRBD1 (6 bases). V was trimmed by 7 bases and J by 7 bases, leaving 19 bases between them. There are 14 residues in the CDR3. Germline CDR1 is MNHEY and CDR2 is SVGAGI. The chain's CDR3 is CASTPTRQDHEAFF. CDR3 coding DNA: TGTGCCAGCACCCCTACCCGACAGGATCATGAAGCTTTCTTT.

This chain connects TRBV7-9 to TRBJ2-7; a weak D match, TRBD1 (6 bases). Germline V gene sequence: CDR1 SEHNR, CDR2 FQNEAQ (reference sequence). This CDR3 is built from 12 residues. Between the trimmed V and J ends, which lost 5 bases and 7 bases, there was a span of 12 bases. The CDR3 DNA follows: TGTGCCAGCAGCCCCGGGCAGGGGGAGCAGTACTTC. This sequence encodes CASSPGQGEQYF.

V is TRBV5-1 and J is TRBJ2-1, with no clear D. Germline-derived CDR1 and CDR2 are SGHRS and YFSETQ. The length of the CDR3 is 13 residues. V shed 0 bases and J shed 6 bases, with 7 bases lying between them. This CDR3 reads CASSLGPPNEQFF. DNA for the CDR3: TGCGCCAGCAGCTTGGGCCCGCCCAATGAGCAGTTCTTC. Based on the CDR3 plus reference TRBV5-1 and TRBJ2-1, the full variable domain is KAGVTQTPRYLIKTRGQQVTLSCSPISGHRSVSWYQQTPGQGLQFLFEYFSETQRNKGNFPGRFSGRQFSNSRSEMNVSTLELGDSALYLCASSLGPPNEQFFGPGTRLTVL.

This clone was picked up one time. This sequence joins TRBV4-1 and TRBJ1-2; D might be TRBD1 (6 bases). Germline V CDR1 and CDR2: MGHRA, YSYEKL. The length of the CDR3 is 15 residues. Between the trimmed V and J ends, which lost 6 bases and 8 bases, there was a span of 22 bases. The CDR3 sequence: CASRSQEVSGVGYTF. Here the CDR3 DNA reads TGCGCCAGCAGGAGCCAAGAAGTGTCAGGGGTAGGCTACACCTTC.

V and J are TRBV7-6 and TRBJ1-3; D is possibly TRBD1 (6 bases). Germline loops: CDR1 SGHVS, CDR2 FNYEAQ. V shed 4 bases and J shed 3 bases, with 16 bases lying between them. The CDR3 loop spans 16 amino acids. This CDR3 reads CASSSVAGDHGNTIYF. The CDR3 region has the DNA TGTGCCAGCAGCTCAGTCGCAGGGGATCATGGAAACACCATATATTTT.

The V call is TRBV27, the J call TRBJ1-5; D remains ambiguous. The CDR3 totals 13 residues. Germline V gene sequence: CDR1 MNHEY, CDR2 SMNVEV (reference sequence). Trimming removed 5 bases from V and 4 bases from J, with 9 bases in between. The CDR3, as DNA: TGTGCCAGCAGTCGTTCCAGAAATCAGCCCCAGCATTTT. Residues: CASSRSRNQPQHF.

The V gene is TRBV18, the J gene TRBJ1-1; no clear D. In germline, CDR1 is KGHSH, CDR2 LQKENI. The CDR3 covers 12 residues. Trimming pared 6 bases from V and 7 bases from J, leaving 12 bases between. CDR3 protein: CASSWPRNEAFF. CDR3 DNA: TGTGCCAGCTCCTGGCCCAGAAATGAAGCTTTCTTT.

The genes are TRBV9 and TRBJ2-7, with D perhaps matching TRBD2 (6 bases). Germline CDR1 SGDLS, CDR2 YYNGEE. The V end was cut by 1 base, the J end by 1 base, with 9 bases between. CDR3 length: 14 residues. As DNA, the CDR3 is TGTGCCAGCAGCGTAAGGGCGGGATCCTACGAGCAGTACTTC. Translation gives CASSVRAGSYEQYF.

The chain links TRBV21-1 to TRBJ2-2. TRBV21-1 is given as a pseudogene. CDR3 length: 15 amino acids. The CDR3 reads CAARKAVANTGELFF. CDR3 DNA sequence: TGTGCCGCGCGAAAGGCAGTAGCGAACACCGGGGAGCTGTTTTTT.

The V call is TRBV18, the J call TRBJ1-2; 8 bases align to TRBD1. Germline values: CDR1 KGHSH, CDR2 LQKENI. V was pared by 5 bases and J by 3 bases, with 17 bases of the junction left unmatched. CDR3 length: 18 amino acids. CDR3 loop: CASSTPGQGRRNDYGYTF. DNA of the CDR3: TGTGCCAGCTCAACCCCCGGACAGGGACGTAGGAACGACTATGGCTACACCTTC.

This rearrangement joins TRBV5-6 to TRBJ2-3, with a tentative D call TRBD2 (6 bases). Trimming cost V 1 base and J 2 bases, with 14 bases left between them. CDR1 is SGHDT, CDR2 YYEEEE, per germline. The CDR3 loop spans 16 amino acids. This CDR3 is CASSLSFGGNTDTQYF. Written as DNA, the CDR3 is TGTGCCAGCAGCTTGTCATTTGGGGGGAACACAGATACGCAGTATTTT.

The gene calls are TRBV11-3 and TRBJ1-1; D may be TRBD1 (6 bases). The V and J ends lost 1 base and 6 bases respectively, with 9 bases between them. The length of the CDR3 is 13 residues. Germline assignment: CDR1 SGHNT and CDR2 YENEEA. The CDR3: CASSLVRGSEAFF. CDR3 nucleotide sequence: TGTGCCAGCAGCTTAGTAAGGGGGTCTGAAGCTTTCTTT.

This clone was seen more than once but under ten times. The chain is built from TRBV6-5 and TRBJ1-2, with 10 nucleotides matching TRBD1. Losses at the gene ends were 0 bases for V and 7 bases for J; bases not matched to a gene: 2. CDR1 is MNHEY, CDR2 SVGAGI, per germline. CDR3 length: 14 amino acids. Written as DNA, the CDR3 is TGTGCCAGCAGTTACTCGGGACAGGGGTTTGGCTACACCTTC. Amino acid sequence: CASSYSGQGFGYTF.

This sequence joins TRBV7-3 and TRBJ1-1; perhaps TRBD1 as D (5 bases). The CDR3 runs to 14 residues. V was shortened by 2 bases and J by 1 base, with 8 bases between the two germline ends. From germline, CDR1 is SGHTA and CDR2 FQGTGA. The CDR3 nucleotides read TGTGCCAGCAGCTTAGGACATCAGAACACTGAAGCTTTCTTT. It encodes CASSLGHQNTEAFF.

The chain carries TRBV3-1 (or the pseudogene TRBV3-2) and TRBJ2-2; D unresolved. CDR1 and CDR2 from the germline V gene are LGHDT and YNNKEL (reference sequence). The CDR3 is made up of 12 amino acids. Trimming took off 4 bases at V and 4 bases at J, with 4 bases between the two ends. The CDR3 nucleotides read TGTGCCAGCAGCCTGGGCACCGGGGAGCTGTTTTTT. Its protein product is CASSLGTGELFF.

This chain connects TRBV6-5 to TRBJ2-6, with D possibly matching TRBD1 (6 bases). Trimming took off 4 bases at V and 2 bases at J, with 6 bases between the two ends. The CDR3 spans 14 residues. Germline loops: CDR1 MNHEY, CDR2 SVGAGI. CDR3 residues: CASSSGAGANVLTF. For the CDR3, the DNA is TGTGCCAGCAGTTCAGGGGCTGGGGCCAACGTCCTGACTTTC.

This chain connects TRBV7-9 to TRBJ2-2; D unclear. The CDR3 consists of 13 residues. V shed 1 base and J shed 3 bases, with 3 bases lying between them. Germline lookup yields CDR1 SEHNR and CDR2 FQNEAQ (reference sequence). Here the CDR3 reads CASSLEYTGELFF. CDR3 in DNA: TGTGCCAGCAGCTTAGAGTACACCGGGGAGCTGTTTTTT.

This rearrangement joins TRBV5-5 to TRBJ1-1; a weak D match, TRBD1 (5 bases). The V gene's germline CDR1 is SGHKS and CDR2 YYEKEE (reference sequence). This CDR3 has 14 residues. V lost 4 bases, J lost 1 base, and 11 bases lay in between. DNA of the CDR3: TGTGCCAGCAGCCAACTCACAGGGAACACTGAAGCTTTCTTT. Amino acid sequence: CASSQLTGNTEAFF.

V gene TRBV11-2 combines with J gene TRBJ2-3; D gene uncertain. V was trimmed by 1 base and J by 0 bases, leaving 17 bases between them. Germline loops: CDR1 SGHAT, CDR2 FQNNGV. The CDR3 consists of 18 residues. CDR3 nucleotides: TGTGCCAGCAGCTTAGTCCTCAGGCCAGTTACTAGCACAGATACGCAGTATTTT. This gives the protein CASSLVLRPVTSTDTQYF. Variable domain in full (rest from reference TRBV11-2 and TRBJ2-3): EAGVAQSPRYKIIEKRQSVAFWCNPISGHATLYWYQQILGQGPKLLIQFQNNGVVDDSQLPKDRFSAERLKGVDSTLKIQPAKLEDSAVYLCASSLVLRPVTSTDTQYFGPGTRLTVL.

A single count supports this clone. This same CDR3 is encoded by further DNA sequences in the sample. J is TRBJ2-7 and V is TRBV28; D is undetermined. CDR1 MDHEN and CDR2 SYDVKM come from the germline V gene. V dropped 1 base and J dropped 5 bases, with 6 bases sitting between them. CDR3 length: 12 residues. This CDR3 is CASSLLGHEQYF. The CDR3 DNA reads TGTGCCAGCAGTTTATTAGGGCACGAGCAGTACTTC.

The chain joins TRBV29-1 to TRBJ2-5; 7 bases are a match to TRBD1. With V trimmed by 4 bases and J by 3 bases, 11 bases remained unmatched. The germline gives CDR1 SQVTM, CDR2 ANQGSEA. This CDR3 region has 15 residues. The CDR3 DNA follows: TGCAGCGTTGTTGGTCTGGACAGGCAGGAAGAGACCCAGTACTTC. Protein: CSVVGLDRQEETQYF.

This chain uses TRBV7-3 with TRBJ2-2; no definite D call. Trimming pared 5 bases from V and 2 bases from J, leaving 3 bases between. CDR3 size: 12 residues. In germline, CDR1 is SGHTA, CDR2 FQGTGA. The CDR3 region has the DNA TGTGCCAGCAGCAGTAACACCGGGGAGCTGTTTTTT. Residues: CASSSNTGELFF.